This TCR beta chain comes out of a study of vaccination and CD4 T cells after COVID-19. From germline, CDR1 is MNHEY and CDR2 SVGAGI. V lost 4 bases to trimming and J lost 2 bases, with 14 bases between them. CDR3 length: 16 residues. The sample's treatment: approximately nine-day PBMC culture with coronavirus spike peptide pools or control peptides (ViraFEST assay). Scientists ran DNA taken from cultured CD4+ T cells through the Oncomine TCR Beta short-read assay for sequencing. After culture, CD4+ T cells served as the source for genomic DNA extraction. TCRdb processed the PCR reads anew with MiXCR; each CDR3 protein has one entry. Of about 15,000 distinct CDR3 sequences in the sample, 45% to 60% were seen once. Concerning this clonotype itself: What it binds is not known.

V is TRBV6-5 and J is TRBJ2-2; D may be TRBD1 (5 bases). The TCR sequence derives from a human donor who had recovered from COVID-19. Sequencing was carried out using CD4+ T cells from blood, cultured in vitro. The CDR3 DNA reads as TGTGCCAGCAGTTCCGACAGCCACCTCAACACCGGGGAGCTGTTTTTT. Translation gives CASSSDSHLNTGELFF.